Each of the 21 T cell receptor beta chains below was sequenced from the same sample in a study of CD8 T cells in Susac syndrome. Random hexamers primed reverse transcription of about 0.5 to 1 ug RNA. In TCRdb, the immunoSEQ multiplex PCR reads were re-called with MiXCR into one record per CDR3 protein. The sample has about 20,000 distinct CDR3 sequences, more than 85% seen once. The sequencing sample was made of CD8+ T cells from PBMCs. These TCRs come from a human donor in good health.

The chain uses TRBV27 and TRBJ1-5; D is uncertain. The CDR3 extends over 13 amino acids. In germline, CDR1 is MNHEY, CDR2 SMNVEV (reference sequence). The V end was cut by 6 bases, the J end by 0 bases, with 6 bases between. The CDR3 here is CASRQSSNQPQHF. CDR3 nucleotide sequence: TGTGCCAGCAGACAGTCTAGCAATCAGCCCCAGCATTTT.

This clonotype was recorded once. The rearrangement joins TRBV12-3 or TRBV12-4 to TRBJ2-2; D is unclear. Deletions cut 1 base from V and 7 bases from J, with 10 bases between. The CDR3 covers 14 residues. CDR3 nucleotide sequence: TGTGCCAGCAGTTTAGAACAGTATCACGGGGAGCTGTTTTTT. Encoded protein: CASSLEQYHGELFF.

The V gene is TRBV28, the J gene TRBJ2-3; 10 bases are shared with TRBD1. The V and J ends lost 6 bases and 5 bases, in that order; junction bases with no gene match: 8. This CDR3 region has 15 residues. CDR1 and CDR2 from the germline V gene are MDHEN and SYDVKM. CDR3 amino acids: CASRIAGTGVDTQYF. The DNA for the CDR3 is TGTGCCAGCAGAATAGCCGGGACAGGGGTAGATACGCAGTATTTT.

This clonotype was picked up a small number of times. The chain joins TRBV3-1 to TRBJ1-1, with D unclear. Deletions cut 4 bases from V and 3 bases from J, with 9 bases between. Germline V gene sequence: CDR1 LGHDT, CDR2 YNNKEL (reference sequence). CDR3 length: 13 residues. In nucleotides, the CDR3 is TGTGCCAGCAGCCCGCAGGACTACACTGAAGCTTTCTTT. Its protein is CASSPQDYTEAFF.

The chain uses TRBV6-2 or TRBV6-3 and TRBJ2-7; 10 bases align to TRBD2. The J segment lost 8 bases and the V segment lost 6 bases, leaving 13 bases of the junction unmatched. CDR3 length: 15 residues. CDR1 is MNHEY and CDR2 is SVGEGT in the germline V gene. The CDR3 nucleotides are TGTGCCAGCAGCCCGCGGACTAGCGGACTTACCCAGCAGTACTTC. It yields the protein CASSPRTSGLTQQYF.

The chain combines TRBV27 with TRBJ1-5; 8 positions agree with TRBD1. The germline CDR1 and CDR2 sequences are MNHEY and SMNVEV (reference sequence). The ends lost 2 bases at V and 7 bases at J; junction bases unmatched: 4. The length of the CDR3 is 14 residues. CDR3 sequence reads: CASSLQGAEQPQHF. The CDR3 coding sequence is TGTGCCAGCAGTTTACAGGGGGCTGAGCAGCCCCAGCATTTT.

The chain combines TRBV20-1 with TRBJ2-1, with a possible D match to TRBD1 (6 bases). This CDR3 is built from 15 residues. Trimming stripped 7 bases from V and 10 bases from J, with 26 bases between. CDR1 and CDR2 from the germline V gene are DFQATT and SNEGSKA (reference sequence). CDR3 in amino acids: CSVPLSGTLRGEQFF. CDR3 nucleotide sequence: TGCAGTGTTCCCCTCTCAGGGACATTGAGGGGAGAGCAGTTCTTC.

This rearrangement joins TRBV27 to TRBJ2-7, with TRBD1 identical over 9 bases. The V and J ends lost 2 bases and 3 bases, in that order; junction bases with no gene match: 8. The germline gives CDR1 MNHEY, CDR2 SMNVEV (reference sequence). The CDR3 sequence is 16 residues long. The CDR3 DNA reads TGTGCCAGCAGTTTAAACCCTGACAGGGGGGTCTACGAGCAGTACTTC. Translation: CASSLNPDRGVYEQYF.

This clonotype was found once. The chain is built from TRBV4-3 and TRBJ2-1, with TRBD2 matching over 10 bases. The CDR3 consists of 16 residues. Germline lookup yields CDR1 LGHNA and CDR2 YSLEER. The trim removed 8 bases at V and 9 bases at J, leaving 16 bases unmatched. This CDR3 is CASSPHLAGEGGEQFF. The DNA of the CDR3 is TGCGCCAGCTCCCCTCACCTAGCGGGGGAGGGGGGTGAGCAGTTCTTC.

The chain joins TRBV7-9 to TRBJ1-2, with 9 bases matching TRBD1. Germline CDR1 and CDR2: SEHNR and FQNEAQ (reference sequence). Unmatched junction bases numbered 3, after V lost 5 bases and J lost 5 bases. This CDR3 region has 13 residues. The CDR3 loop is CASSRGTGYGYTF. DNA for the CDR3: TGTGCCAGCAGCCGCGGGACAGGGTATGGCTACACCTTC.

This clonotype was counted a single time. As DNA, the CDR3 is TGTGCCAGCAGTGGGGGCCTCACAGATACGCAGTATTTT. Protein sequence: CASSGGLTDTQYF. The chain joins TRBV27 to TRBJ2-3; perhaps TRBD1 as D (6 bases). Germline V gene sequence: CDR1 MNHEY, CDR2 SMNVEV (reference sequence). V lost 5 bases and J lost 2, with 8 bases in between. CDR3 length: 13 amino acids.

The V call is TRBV19, the J call TRBJ2-7; 11 nucleotides line up with TRBD2. Germline values: CDR1 LNHDA, CDR2 SQIVND (reference sequence). The CDR3 has 15 residues. V was clipped by 5 bases and J by 3 bases; unmatched bases: 6. Here the CDR3 DNA reads TGTGCCAGTAGTCTAGCGGGGGGCGATCTCTACGAGCAGTACTTC. It specifies CASSLAGGDLYEQYF.

This clonotype was observed a handful of times. This chain uses TRBV27 with TRBJ2-7, with D perhaps TRBD1 or TRBD2 (5 bases each). V gave up 2 bases and J gave up 3 bases, with 11 bases separating them. The CDR3 has 14 amino acids. Germline V gives CDR1 MNHEY, CDR2 SMNVEV (reference sequence). CDR3 region: CASSLAGTIYEQYF. The CDR3 bases are TGTGCCAGCAGTTTAGCAGGGACCATCTACGAGCAGTACTTC.

The genes are TRBV4-1 and TRBJ2-7, with TRBD2 as a possible D gene (6 bases). From germline, CDR1 is MGHRA and CDR2 YSYEKL. V lost 5 bases to trimming and J lost 0 bases, with 17 bases between them. The CDR3 consists of 16 residues. Written as DNA, the CDR3 is TGCGCCAGCAGCTTCGGATCGGGGGTGAGCTCCTACGAGCAGTACTTC. Residues: CASSFGSGVSSYEQYF.

This clonotype came up once. The rearrangement uses TRBV21-1 and TRBJ2-1; no DNA check was done on the table's D call, TRBD2. TRBV21-1 has pseudogene status. The CDR3 is 17 residues long. The CDR3 region is CASSPLAGEISYNEQFF. The DNA for the CDR3 is TGTGCCAGCAGCCCTCTAGCGGGGGAGATCTCCTACAATGAGCAGTTCTTC.

The V gene is TRBV25-1, the J gene TRBJ1-1; D remains ambiguous. V shed 1 base and J shed 1 base, with 13 bases lying between them. The CDR3 sequence is 16 residues long. CDR1 and CDR2 from the germline V gene are MGHDK and SYGVNS. CDR3 in amino acids: CASSEFDSTTNTEAFF. CDR3 in DNA: TGTGCCAGCAGTGAATTCGACTCGACTACGAACACTGAAGCTTTCTTT.

The genes are TRBV27 and TRBJ2-1, with 8 bases identical to TRBD2. CDR1 and CDR2 from the germline V gene are MNHEY and SMNVEV (reference sequence). This CDR3 spans 15 amino acids. With V trimmed by 3 bases and J by 4 bases, 5 bases remained unmatched. In nucleotides, the CDR3 is TGTGCCAGCAGTTTTAGCGGGGAAGGATACAATGAGCAGTTCTTC. Translation gives CASSFSGEGYNEQFF.

The chain carries TRBV5-6 and TRBJ2-1, with D perhaps TRBD1 or TRBD2 (6 bases each). The V gene's germline CDR1 is SGHDT and CDR2 YYEEEE. Between the trimmed V and J ends, which lost 6 bases and 0 bases, there was a span of 16 bases. This CDR3 region has 16 residues. The CDR3 loop reads CASTPGGGRSYNEQFF. The CDR3 DNA reads TGTGCCAGCACCCCCGGGGGCGGCCGCTCCTACAATGAGCAGTTCTTC.

J is TRBJ2-1 and V is TRBV28; D unclear. Trimming shortened V by 6 bases and J by 4 bases, and 7 bases separated the two germline ends. CDR1 is MDHEN, CDR2 SYDVKM, per germline. The CDR3 extends over 12 amino acids. The chain's CDR3 is CASSPSYNEQFF. The CDR3 bases are TGTGCCAGCAGCCCTTCATACAATGAGCAGTTCTTC.

The J gene is TRBJ1-3, the V gene TRBV7-6; D not resolved. Germline V gene data show CDR1 as SGHVS and CDR2 as FNYEAQ. The CDR3 sequence is 14 residues long. The germline V and J ends were trimmed by 5 bases and 3 bases, with 11 bases remaining between them. CDR3 protein: CASSPEPGGNTIYF. The DNA for the CDR3 is TGTGCCAGCAGCCCTGAACCAGGTGGAAACACCATATATTTT.

The chain couples TRBV7-9 to TRBJ2-7; 7 nucleotides align to TRBD1. In germline, CDR1 is SEHNR, CDR2 FQNEAQ (reference sequence). After removal of 6 bases from V and 0 bases from J, the junction contained 5 bases not matched to a gene. The CDR3 length is 14 residues. The CDR3 sequence: CASSQGQSSYEQYF. The CDR3 region has the DNA TGTGCCAGCAGTCAGGGACAGAGCTCCTACGAGCAGTACTTC.